The rows below give T cell receptor beta chains drawn from one sample of a study of cytomegalovirus exposure and HLA in healthy donors. The data were produced by immunoSEQ multiplex PCR, yet TCRdb's version contains in-frame clones alone and is incomplete. The sample consists of 200,000 to 250,000 clones, 82% of them appearing once. Material: PBMCs. The source is a woman aged 40 to 49 in good health and CMV-seronegative. Both conserved end residues are part of each CDR3. A D gene is named only where the DNA matches it firmly. Only part of the rows carry a size: once, few, many, or a class if the clone is expanded.

clone_size	v_call	d_call	j_call	cdr3_nt	cdr3_aa
NA	TRBV7-6	TRBD2	TRBJ2-7	TGTGCCAGCAGCCCAACTAGCGGCGAGCAGTACTTC	CASSPTSGEQYF
NA	TRBV6-6	TRBD1	TRBJ1-3	TGTGCCAGCTGGTTTGGGACAGGGAAAAACACCATATATTTT	CASWFGTGKNTIYF
few	TRBV12-5	NA	TRBJ2-5	TGTGCTAGTGGTTTGGGCTTTCGGGAGACCCAGTACTTC	CASGLGFRETQYF
NA	TRBV9	NA	TRBJ1-1	TGTGCCAGCAGCGTAGCGGCGGCGGGCGGATTGAACACTGAAGCTTTCTTT	CASSVAAAGGLNTEAFF
NA	TRBV10-1	TRBD2	TRBJ2-3	TGCGCCAGCAGTGGAACTTCGACTAGCGGGTCTAGCACAGATACGCAGTATTTT	CASSGTSTSGSSTDTQYF
NA	TRBV7-9	NA	TRBJ1-1	TGTGCCAGCAGCTTAGTTGGGGGGGTCACTGAAGCTTTCTTT	CASSLVGGVTEAFF
NA	TRBV7-9	NA	TRBJ2-1	TGTGCCAGCAGCTTAGGGCCTGAGCAGTTCTTC	CASSLGPEQFF
few	TRBV6-5	TRBD1	TRBJ1-1	TGTGCCAGCAGACGCCACAGGGGGATGAACACTGAAGCTTTCTTT	CASRRHRGMNTEAFF
NA	TRBV30	NA	TRBJ2-5	TGTGCCTGGAGTCTCGGTCTCGGTGCAGGGACCCAGTACTTC	CAWSLGLGAGTQYF
NA	TRBV9	NA	TRBJ2-2	TGTGCCAGCAGCGCTAGGACAGACTTATCCACCGGGGAGCTGTTTTTT	CASSARTDLSTGELFF
NA	TRBV21-1	NA	TRBJ1-2	TGTGCCAGCAGGCCACCCTACAGGGGGCCTATCTATGGCTACACCTTC	CASRPPYRGPIYGYTF
few	TRBV6-1	TRBD1	TRBJ2-5	TGTGCCAGCGCTCTGACAGGGATGGAGACCCAGTACTTC	CASALTGMETQYF
NA	TRBV28	NA	TRBJ2-7	TGTGCCAGCAGTTTATCACAGTCCTACGAGCAGTACTTC	CASSLSQSYEQYF
few	TRBV5-3	TRBD2	TRBJ2-7	TGTGCCAGAGGCATCTTTCCTAGCGGGAGTCGCGACGAGCAGTACTTC	CARGIFPSGSRDEQYF
NA	TRBV4-2	TRBD2	TRBJ2-5	TGTGCCAGCAGCCAAGACGGACTAGCGGGAGAGACCCAGTACTTC	CASSQDGLAGETQYF
NA	TRBV15	NA	TRBJ1-4	TGTGCCACCAGTAGGGAGGAAGAAAAACTGTTTTTT	CATSREEEKLFF
NA	TRBV25-1	NA	TRBJ1-1	TGTGCCAGCACCCCGATCCGGGGGGCTGGGAACACTGAAGCTTTCTTT	CASTPIRGAGNTEAFF
once	TRBV19	NA	TRBJ1-5	TGTGCCAGTAGTATAGAACAGGGCAATCAGCCCCAGCATTTT	CASSIEQGNQPQHF
once	TRBV7-9	TRBD1	TRBJ2-7	TGTGCCAGCAGCTTAGCGGGACAGCATTACCCCTACGAGCAGTACTTC	CASSLAGQHYPYEQYF
NA	TRBV28	NA	TRBJ1-4	TGTGCCAGCTCTCCCGGGGGGCTTGGCGAAAAACTGTTTTTT	CASSPGGLGEKLFF
NA	TRBV7-6	TRBD2	TRBJ2-1	TGTGCCAGCAGCTTAGCCGGACTAGCGGAAGCGAGCTCCTACAATGAGCAGTTCTTC	CASSLAGLAEASSYNEQFF
once	TRBV27	NA	TRBJ2-7	TGTGCCAGCAGTTCCTCCTGGAGCTCCTACGAGCAGTACTTC	CASSSSWSSYEQYF
NA	TRBV6-1	NA	TRBJ1-4	TGTGCCAGCAGATGGGGGCAAGCTAATGAAAAACTGTTTTTT	CASRWGQANEKLFF
NA	TRBV6-1	TRBD2	TRBJ2-7	TGTGCCAGCACCCGACTAGCGGGAGTCCCCTACGAGCAGTACTTC	CASTRLAGVPYEQYF
NA	TRBV7-9	TRBD1	TRBJ2-2	TGTGCCAGCACGGACAGGGGCTACACCGGGGAGCTGTTTTTT	CASTDRGYTGELFF
NA	TRBV6-6	NA	TRBJ1-6	TGTGCCAGCAGTTCGCGTCCCAATTCACCCCTCCACTTT	CASSSRPNSPLHF
NA	TRBV4-1	TRBD2	TRBJ2-7	TGCGCCAGCAGCCAAGTACTGTCCAGAGCGGGGGGTTCCTACGAGCAGTACTTC	CASSQVLSRAGGSYEQYF
NA	TRBV19	NA	TRBJ2-3	TGTGCCAGTAGTATAGTACAGACAGATACGCAGTATTTT	CASSIVQTDTQYF
NA	TRBV6-4	TRBD1	TRBJ1-6	TGTGCCAGGCAGGGGGCCCCCTATAATTCACCCCTCCACTTT	CARQGAPYNSPLHF
once	TRBV13	TRBD2	TRBJ2-7	TGTGCCAGCAGAACGAATAGGGCGGGAGGGCACGACGAGCAGTACTTC	CASRTNRAGGHDEQYF
few	TRBV5-1	NA	TRBJ2-1	TGCGCCAGCAGCTGGGGGCCCCTCTCCTACAATGAGCAGTTCTTC	CASSWGPLSYNEQFF
NA	TRBV30	NA	TRBJ2-5	TGTGCCTGGAGAGGGGCAGTCGCGACCCAGTACTTC	CAWRGAVATQYF
once	TRBV6-6	NA	TRBJ2-7	TGTGCCAGCAGCGGCCTGGGGGGGGCTGACTACGAGCAGTACTTC	CASSGLGGADYEQYF
NA	TRBV19	NA	TRBJ1-2	TGTGCCAGTAGCCCAGGGGCCAGCTATGGCTACACCTTC	CASSPGASYGYTF
NA	TRBV6-1	NA	TRBJ2-5	TGTGCCAGCAGAAGGCCGGACAGCCAGACCCAGTACTTC	CASRRPDSQTQYF
NA	TRBV28	NA	TRBJ1-1	TGTGCCAGCAGTTCGACACGGAGGACTGAAGCTTTCTTT	CASSSTRRTEAFF
NA	TRBV6-5	TRBD1	TRBJ2-2	TGTGCCAGCAGAGCAGGGGGCAACACCGGGGAGCTGTTTTTT	CASRAGGNTGELFF
NA	TRBV5-1	TRBD1	TRBJ2-7	TGCGCCAGCAGCCCCTGGGTGGGACAGGGGTTTGGCGAGCAGTACTTC	CASSPWVGQGFGEQYF
NA	TRBV5-1	NA	TRBJ2-2	TGCGCCAGCAGCCCGCTAGCGACGGTGAACACCGGGGAGCTGTTTTTT	CASSPLATVNTGELFF
NA	TRBV6-5	TRBD2	TRBJ2-3	TGTGCCAGCAGTTACTCGGGCCCGCGGGAGAGGAATACGCAGTATTTT	CASSYSGPRERNTQYF
NA	TRBV29-1	NA	TRBJ1-2	TGCAGCGTTGAAGAAGATGTAGAGGGCACAGGGTTGGGCTATGGCTACACCTTC	CSVEEDVEGTGLGYGYTF
NA	TRBV7-8	TRBD1	TRBJ1-4	TGTGCCAGCAGCTTCTCAGGGGGCAAACTGTTTTTT	CASSFSGGKLFF
NA	TRBV7-2	NA	TRBJ2-1	TGTGCCAGCAGCTTGGGAGCGTTTAATGAGCAGTTCTTC	CASSLGAFNEQFF
NA	TRBV6-1	TRBD1	TRBJ1-2	TGTGCCAGCAGTGTAGACAGGGGGCCTGGCTATGGCTACACCTTC	CASSVDRGPGYGYTF
NA	TRBV15	NA	TRBJ2-7	TGTGCCACCAGCAGAGAAGGGCAGACTATCTACGAGCAGTACTTC	CATSREGQTIYEQYF
NA	TRBV7-8	TRBD2	TRBJ2-3	TGTGCCAGCAGCTTAGGGGCTAGCGGGGCAGATACGCAGTATTTT	CASSLGASGADTQYF
NA	TRBV7-8	TRBD2	TRBJ2-7	TGTGCCAGCAGGTCTTTAGCGGGAAGTTTGGTGGAGCAGTACTTC	CASRSLAGSLVEQYF
NA	TRBV4-2	TRBD2	TRBJ2-7	TGTGCCAGCAGCCAATTGGCGACTAGCGGGAGTCGCGACGAGCAGTACTTC	CASSQLATSGSRDEQYF
NA	TRBV2	TRBD1	TRBJ1-1	TGTGCCAGCAGTCCCGGACAGGGGTGGAACACTGAAGCTTTCTTT	CASSPGQGWNTEAFF
NA	TRBV13	NA	TRBJ2-1	TGTGCCAGCAGCTTTCTAGGGGGTGAGCAGTTCTTC	CASSFLGGEQFF
NA	TRBV27	NA	TRBJ2-7	TGTGCCAGCAAGGGGCTGTACGAGCAGTACTTC	CASKGLYEQYF
NA	TRBV6-5	TRBD1	TRBJ2-6	TGTGCCAGCAGGCGACAGGGGTCTGGGGCCAACGTCCTGACTTTC	CASRRQGSGANVLTF
NA	TRBV7-9	TRBD1	TRBJ1-1	TGTGCCAGCAGTTTAGGGACAGATCTCAACACTGAAGCTTTCTTT	CASSLGTDLNTEAFF
NA	TRBV2	NA	TRBJ1-5	TGTGCCAGCAGAATAGGGACAACGAGCAATCAGCCCCAGCATTTT	CASRIGTTSNQPQHF